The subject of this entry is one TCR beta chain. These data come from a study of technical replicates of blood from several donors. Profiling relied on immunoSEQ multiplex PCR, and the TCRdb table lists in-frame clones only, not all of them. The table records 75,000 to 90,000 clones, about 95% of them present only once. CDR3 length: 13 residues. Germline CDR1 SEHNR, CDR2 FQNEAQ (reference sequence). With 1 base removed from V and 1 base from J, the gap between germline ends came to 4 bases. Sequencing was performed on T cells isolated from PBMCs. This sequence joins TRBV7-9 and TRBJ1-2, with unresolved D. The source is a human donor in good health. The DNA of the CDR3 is TGTGCCAGCAGCTTAGGAGTTAACTATGGCTACACCTTC. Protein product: CASSLGVNYGYTF.